This T cell receptor (beta chain) stems from a study of T cell changes during pregnancy in multiple sclerosis. Repertoires were generated with immunoSEQ multiplex PCR, while TCRdb's copy carries only in-frame clones and drops some. The sample consists of under 65,000 clones, about 93% of them appearing once. Sequenced material: CD4+ T cells from peripheral blood mononuclear cells, taken in the third trimester of pregnancy. This TCR came from a female donor with multiple sclerosis, enrolled in a pregnancy study.

This CDR3 reads CASSLHAGPGYGYTF. The CDR3 coding sequence is TGTGCCAGCAGCTTACATGCAGGGCCAGGGTATGGCTACACCTTC. The J gene is TRBJ1-2, the V gene TRBV7-2; D might be TRBD1 (5 bases). V dropped 2 bases and J dropped 5 bases, with 15 bases sitting between them. The germline V gene has CDR1 SGHTA and CDR2 FQGNSA. This CDR3 contains 15 residues.